The 14 T cell receptor beta chains below all came from one sample that was sequenced in a study of cytomegalovirus exposure and HLA in healthy donors. PCR used 60 Vbeta primers and 13 Jbeta primers. Generated by immunoSEQ multiplex PCR, the TCRdb table keeps only in-frame clones and is missing some. The sample lists some 130,000 clones, about 72% occurring once. Sequencing was performed on PBMCs. All receptors come from a female donor in good health and CMV-seronegative.

V is TRBV30 and J is TRBJ2-3, with TRBD2 identical over 7 bases. J was trimmed by 3 bases and V by 0 bases; bases with no gene match: 3. The CDR3 consists of 14 residues. Germline CDR1 GTSNPN, CDR2 SVGIG (reference sequence). This CDR3 is CAWSVSGFTDTQYF. CDR3 nucleotide sequence: TGTGCCTGGAGTGTTAGCGGGTTTACAGATACGCAGTATTTT.

This clone was detected a few times. The chain recombines TRBV11-2 with TRBJ2-7; 10 nucleotides line up with TRBD1. CDR3 length: 15 residues. Per germline, CDR1 SGHAT and CDR2 FQNNGV. V was clipped by 4 bases and J by 5 bases; unmatched bases: 8. CDR3 protein: CASSSGQGVIHEQYF. CDR3 DNA sequence: TGTGCCAGCAGCTCAGGACAGGGGGTGATCCACGAGCAGTACTTC.

This sequence joins TRBV6-1 and TRBJ2-1; TRBD1 aligns across 7 bases. The CDR3 consists of 14 residues. Germline loops: CDR1 MNHNS, CDR2 SASEGT. The V and J ends lost 5 bases and 1 base, in that order; junction bases with no gene match: 2. Here the CDR3 DNA reads TGTGCCAGCAGTACACAGGGGTCCTACAATGAGCAGTTCTTC. Protein product: CASSTQGSYNEQFF.

V and J are TRBV9 and TRBJ2-5; D is perhaps TRBD2 (7 bases). V was trimmed by 3 bases and J by 2 bases, leaving 14 bases between them. Germline values: CDR1 SGDLS, CDR2 YYNGEE. The CDR3 consists of 15 residues. The CDR3 coding sequence is TGTGCCAGCAGCGGGGGGGGAAGGGGGCAAGAGACCCAGTACTTC. Translating gives CASSGGGRGQETQYF.

The table lists this clone with a few counts. The genes are TRBV7-2 and TRBJ2-7; 7 bases align to TRBD1. The ends lost 2 bases at V and 2 bases at J; junction bases unmatched: 3. This CDR3 spans 14 amino acids. Germline loops: CDR1 SGHTA, CDR2 FQGNSA. The CDR3 DNA sequence: TGTGCCAGCAGCTTAAGGGACAGAGCCTACGAGCAGTACTTC. Protein sequence: CASSLRDRAYEQYF.

The sample holds one count of this clone. The chain couples TRBV29-1 to TRBJ2-1; D is possibly TRBD2 (6 bases). Deletions cut 3 bases from V and 7 bases from J, with 16 bases between. From germline, CDR1 is SQVTM and CDR2 ANQGSEA. This CDR3 is built from 14 residues. CDR3 DNA: TGCAGCGTTGATGTTCTACAGGAGGGGAATGAGCAGTTCTTC. Its translation: CSVDVLQEGNEQFF.

The chain carries TRBV7-3 and TRBJ2-3, with TRBD2 matching 11 bases. J gave up 0 bases and V 1 base, and 18 bases lay outside the gene matches. The V gene's germline CDR1 is SGHTA and CDR2 FQGTGA. The CDR3 is 22 amino acids. CDR3 nucleotides: TGTGCCAGCAGCTTAAGGCTAAGGGGGTCGACCGGGACTAGCGGAAGCACAGATACGCAGTATTTT. Translating it yields CASSLRLRGSTGTSGSTDTQYF.

This chain's CDR3 is CASSSGQSDSPLHF. The CDR3 DNA reads as TGCGCCAGCAGCTCGGGACAGTCGGATTCACCCCTCCACTTT. The chain couples TRBV5-1 to TRBJ1-6, with 7 bases matching TRBD1. J lost 8 bases, V lost 3 bases, and 5 bases had no gene match. The CDR3 is made up of 14 amino acids. Looked up from germline, CDR1 is SGHRS and CDR2 is YFSETQ.

The chain couples TRBV7-9 to TRBJ1-2; 7 bases fit TRBD1. With V trimmed by 5 bases and J by 4 bases, 4 bases remained unmatched. Looked up from germline, CDR1 is SEHNR and CDR2 is FQNEAQ (reference sequence). This CDR3 comprises 13 residues. The CDR3 DNA follows: TGTGCCAGCAGCGAAGGGGACAGCTATGGCTACACCTTC. Translating gives CASSEGDSYGYTF.

This chain connects TRBV29-1 to TRBJ2-4; D remains ambiguous. V was cut by 1 base and J by 7 bases, with 14 bases left in between. Looked up from germline, CDR1 is SQVTM and CDR2 is ANQGSEA. The CDR3 has 14 residues. CDR3 region: CSVEAAARGNIQYF. CDR3 bases: TGCAGCGTTGAAGCGGCCGCCCGAGGCAACATTCAGTACTTC.

The chain uses TRBV5-1 and TRBJ1-2; 9 nucleotides agree with TRBD1. This CDR3 is built from 15 residues. Germline CDR1 and CDR2: SGHRS and YFSETQ. J gave up 5 bases and V 3 bases, and 8 bases lay outside the gene matches. CDR3 sequence reads: CASSSYRGPTYGYTF. DNA for the CDR3: TGCGCCAGCAGCTCCTACAGGGGGCCGACTTATGGCTACACCTTC.

Only one count was recorded for this clone. The chain joins TRBV29-1 to TRBJ1-3, with D unresolved. From germline, CDR1 is SQVTM and CDR2 ANQGSEA. The length of the CDR3 is 13 residues. Deletions cut 7 bases from V and 1 base from J, with 11 bases between. CDR3 DNA sequence: TGCAGCGCCTTAGGAGGTTCTGGAAACACCATATATTTT. Amino acid sequence: CSALGGSGNTIYF.

The J gene is TRBJ2-7, the V gene TRBV18; 11 bases match TRBD2. Per germline, CDR1 KGHSH and CDR2 LQKENI. There are 17 residues in the CDR3. J lost 2 bases, V lost 0 bases, and 6 bases had no gene match. CDR3 region: CASSPPFSGRAAYEQYF. The CDR3 nucleotides read TGTGCCAGCTCACCACCGTTTAGCGGGAGGGCCGCCTACGAGCAGTACTTC.

A word on this clone: The same CDR3 is also encoded by other DNA sequences in this sample. V gene TRBV5-1 combines with J gene TRBJ2-7; D is ambiguous. The CDR3 spans 11 residues. CDR1 is SGHRS, CDR2 YFSETQ, per germline. Trimming cost V 3 bases and J 4 bases, with 5 bases left between them. The CDR3 DNA reads TGCGCCAGCAGCTCGGAGTACGAGCAGTACTTC. Translated: CASSSEYEQYF. Based on the CDR3 plus reference TRBV5-1 and TRBJ2-7, the full variable domain is KAGVTQTPRYLIKTRGQQVTLSCSPISGHRSVSWYQQTPGQGLQFLFEYFSETQRNKGNFPGRFSGRQFSNSRSEMNVSTLELGDSALYLCASSSEYEQYFGPGTRLTVT.